This T cell receptor (beta chain) is drawn from a study of T cell changes during pregnancy in multiple sclerosis. The CDR3 consists of 13 residues. Germline V gene sequence: CDR1 ENHRY, CDR2 SYGVKD. V lost 6 bases and J lost 4, with 10 bases in between. Sequencing used immunoSEQ multiplex PCR; TCRdb keeps in-frame clones, though not all of them. The sample gives 55,000 to 70,000 clones, 85% to 95% of which show up once; under 2% is in the top ten. The input for sequencing was peripheral blood, taken after pregnancy. The rearrangement uses TRBV10-3 and TRBJ1-5; maybe TRBD1 (6 bases). The sequence was obtained from a female donor with multiple sclerosis, enrolled in a pregnancy study. The CDR3 region is CAISRGQNQPQHF. CDR3 nucleotide sequence: TGTGCCATCAGCAGGGGCCAAAATCAGCCCCAGCATTTT.